This record looks at one T cell receptor beta chain sequence and its context. Its specificity is unknown. Germline assignment: CDR1 SQVTM and CDR2 ANQGSEA. This CDR3 comprises 20 residues. Trimming at V came to 0 bases and at J to 3 bases, leaving 22 bases not matched to a gene. This sample was taken from a study of beta chain features in type 1 diabetes. Study overall: Patients and healthy donors were similar in age, gender and cell yields.

Since all of the isolated RNA was reverse transcribed, expressed TCRB transcripts were what got sequenced. Sequencing was performed with immunoSEQ multiplex PCR; in TCRdb, only in-frame clones are kept and a portion is missing. The sample carries around 140,000 clones, approximately 9.8% recorded once. General study findings and limits: Naive, central memory and Treg TCRB repertoires seemed to resemble each other more closely in patients than they did in healthy donors. Among type 1 diabetes patients, VDJ junctions had fewer insertions and more deletions.

The origin of this receptor is a middle-aged woman in good health. The V gene is TRBV29-1, the J gene TRBJ1-2, with 7 bases lining up with TRBD1. Input material: central memory CD4+ T cells from blood. The CDR3 spells CSVEDTSRGQWGPEDYGYTF. CDR3 DNA sequence: TGCAGCGTTGAAGACACTTCCAGGGGACAGTGGGGACCCGAGGACTATGGCTACACCTTC.